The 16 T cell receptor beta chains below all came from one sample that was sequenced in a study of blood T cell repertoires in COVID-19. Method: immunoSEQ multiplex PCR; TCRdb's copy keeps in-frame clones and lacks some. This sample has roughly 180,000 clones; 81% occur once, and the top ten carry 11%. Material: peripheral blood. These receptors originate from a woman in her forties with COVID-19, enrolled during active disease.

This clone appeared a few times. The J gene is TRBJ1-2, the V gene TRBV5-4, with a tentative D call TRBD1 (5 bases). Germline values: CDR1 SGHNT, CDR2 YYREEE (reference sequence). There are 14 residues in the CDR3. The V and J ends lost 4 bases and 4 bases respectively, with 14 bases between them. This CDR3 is CASSTETEIYGYTF. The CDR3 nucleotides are TGTGCCAGCAGCACCGAGACAGAAATCTATGGCTACACCTTC.

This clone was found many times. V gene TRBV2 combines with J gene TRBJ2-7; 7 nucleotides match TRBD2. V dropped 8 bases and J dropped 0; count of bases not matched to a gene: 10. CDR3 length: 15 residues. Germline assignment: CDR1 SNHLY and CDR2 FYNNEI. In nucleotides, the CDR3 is TGTGCCAGCTCTCGTGGAGGGACTAACTCCTACGAGCAGTACGTC. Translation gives CASSRGGTNSYEQYV.

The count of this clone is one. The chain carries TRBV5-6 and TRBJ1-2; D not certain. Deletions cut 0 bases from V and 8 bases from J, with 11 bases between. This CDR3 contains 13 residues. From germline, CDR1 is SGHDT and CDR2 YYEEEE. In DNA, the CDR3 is TGTGCCAGCAGCTTGGGGAGCACTGGGGGCTACACCTTC. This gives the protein CASSLGSTGGYTF.

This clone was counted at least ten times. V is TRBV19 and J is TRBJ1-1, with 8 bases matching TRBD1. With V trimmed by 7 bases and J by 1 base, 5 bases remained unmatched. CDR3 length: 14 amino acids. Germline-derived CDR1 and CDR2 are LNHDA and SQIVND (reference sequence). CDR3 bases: TGTGCCAGTAAACCCGGGACAGGGAACACTGAAGCTTTCTTT. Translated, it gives CASKPGTGNTEAFF.

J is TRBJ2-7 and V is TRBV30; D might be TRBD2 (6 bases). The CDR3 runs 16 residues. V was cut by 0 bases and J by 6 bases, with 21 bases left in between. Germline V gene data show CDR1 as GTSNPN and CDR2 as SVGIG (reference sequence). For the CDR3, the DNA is TGTGCCTGGAGTGTACCGGCGACTAGAGTCTCTGTCGAGCAGTACTTC. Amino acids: CAWSVPATRVSVEQYF.

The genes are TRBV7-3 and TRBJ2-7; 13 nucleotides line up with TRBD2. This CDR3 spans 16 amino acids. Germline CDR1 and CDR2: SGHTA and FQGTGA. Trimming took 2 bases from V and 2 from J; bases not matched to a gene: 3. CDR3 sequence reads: CASSLSGTSGTYEQYF. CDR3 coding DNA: TGTGCCAGCAGCTTATCTGGGACTAGCGGGACCTACGAGCAGTACTTC.

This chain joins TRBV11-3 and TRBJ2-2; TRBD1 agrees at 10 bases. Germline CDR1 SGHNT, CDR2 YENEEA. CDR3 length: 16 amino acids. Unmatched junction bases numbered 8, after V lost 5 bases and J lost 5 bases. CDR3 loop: CASSPLGTGETGELFF. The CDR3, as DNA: TGTGCCAGCAGCCCCCTGGGGACAGGGGAAACCGGGGAGCTGTTTTTT. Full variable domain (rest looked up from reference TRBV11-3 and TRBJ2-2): EAGVVQSPRYKIIEKKQPVAFWCNPISGHNTLYWYLQNLGQGPELLIRYENEEAVDDSQLPKDRFSAERLKGVDSTLKIQPAELGDSAVYLCASSPLGTGETGELFFGEGSRLTVL.

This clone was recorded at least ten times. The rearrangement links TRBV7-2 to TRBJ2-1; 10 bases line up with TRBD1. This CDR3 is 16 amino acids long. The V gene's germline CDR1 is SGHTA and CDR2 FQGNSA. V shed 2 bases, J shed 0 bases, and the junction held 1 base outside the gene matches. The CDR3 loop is CASSLRDRGSYNEQFF. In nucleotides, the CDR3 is TGTGCCAGCAGCTTACGGGACAGGGGCTCCTACAATGAGCAGTTCTTC.

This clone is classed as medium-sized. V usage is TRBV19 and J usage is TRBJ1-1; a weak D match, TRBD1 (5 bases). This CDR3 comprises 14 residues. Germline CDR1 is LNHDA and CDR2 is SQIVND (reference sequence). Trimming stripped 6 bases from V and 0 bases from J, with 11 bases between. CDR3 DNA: TGTGCCAGTAGATTTCAGGGAATGAACACTGAAGCTTTCTTT. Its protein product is CASRFQGMNTEAFF. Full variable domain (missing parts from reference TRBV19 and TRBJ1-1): DGGITQSPKYLFRKEGQNVTLSCEQNLNHDAMYWYRQDPGQGLRLIYYSQIVNDFQKGDIAEGYSVSREKKESFPLTVTSAQKNPTAFYLCASRFQGMNTEAFFGQGTRLTVV.

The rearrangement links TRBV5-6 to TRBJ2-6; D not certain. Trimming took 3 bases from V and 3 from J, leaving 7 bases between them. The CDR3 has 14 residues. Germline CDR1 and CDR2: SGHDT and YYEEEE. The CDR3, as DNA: TGTGCCAGCAGCTACAGTAGTGGGGCCAACGTCCTGACTTTC. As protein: CASSYSSGANVLTF.

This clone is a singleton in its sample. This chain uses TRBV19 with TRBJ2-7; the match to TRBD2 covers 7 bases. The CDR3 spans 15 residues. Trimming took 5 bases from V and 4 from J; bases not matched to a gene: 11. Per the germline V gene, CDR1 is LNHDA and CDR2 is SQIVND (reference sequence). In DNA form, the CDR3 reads TGTGCCAGTAGTCCACGACAAAGCGGGGTTTACGAGCAGTACTTC. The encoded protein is CASSPRQSGVYEQYF.

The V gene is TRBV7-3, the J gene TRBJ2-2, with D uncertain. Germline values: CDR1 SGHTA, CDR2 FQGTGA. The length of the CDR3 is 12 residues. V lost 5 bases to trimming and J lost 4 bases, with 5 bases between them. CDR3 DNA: TGTGCCAGCAGCCATAGCACCGGGGAGCTGTTTTTT. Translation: CASSHSTGELFF.

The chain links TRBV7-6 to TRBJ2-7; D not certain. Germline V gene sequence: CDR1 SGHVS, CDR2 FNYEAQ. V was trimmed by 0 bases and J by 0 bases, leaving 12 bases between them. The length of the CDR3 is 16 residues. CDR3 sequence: CASSLALGSSSYEQYF. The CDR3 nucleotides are TGTGCCAGCAGCTTAGCTCTGGGCTCGAGCTCCTACGAGCAGTACTTC.

The CDR3 DNA reads as TGTGCCAGCAGCCAGGTAGCGGGGGCTAGCGGGGAGCTGTTTTTT. Translated, it gives CASSQVAGASGELFF. The V call is TRBV3-1 (or the pseudogene TRBV3-2), the J call TRBJ2-2, with 9 positions matching TRBD2. From germline, CDR1 is LGHDT and CDR2 YNNKEL (reference sequence). This CDR3 is 15 amino acids long. The trim removed 3 bases at V and 7 bases at J, leaving 6 bases unmatched.

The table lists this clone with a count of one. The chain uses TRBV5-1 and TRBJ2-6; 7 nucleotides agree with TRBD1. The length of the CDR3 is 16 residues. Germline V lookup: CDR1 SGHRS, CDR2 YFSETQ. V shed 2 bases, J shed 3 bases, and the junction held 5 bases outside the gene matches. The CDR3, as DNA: TGCGCCAGCAGCTTTGAGGGGGCGGGTGGGGCCAACGTCCTGACTTTC. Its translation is CASSFEGAGGANVLTF.

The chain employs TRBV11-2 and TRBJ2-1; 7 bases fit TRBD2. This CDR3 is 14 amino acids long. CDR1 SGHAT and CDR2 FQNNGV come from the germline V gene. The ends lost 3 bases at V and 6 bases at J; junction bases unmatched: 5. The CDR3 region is CASSFGTTPNEQFF. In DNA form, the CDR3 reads TGTGCCAGCAGCTTCGGGACTACTCCCAATGAGCAGTTCTTC.